This T cell receptor beta chain was recovered during a study of cytomegalovirus exposure and HLA in healthy donors. Study-wide findings and caveats: The authors confirmed in vitro that three CMV-associated chains were specific for CMV antigens. The study labeled 150 or so TCR beta chains cytomegalovirus-associated. Rarity held for most TCR sequences, but there were some public TCRs that occurred in many donors.

Some clones are missing from TCRdb's copy, which holds only in-frame ones; the method was immunoSEQ multiplex PCR. The data show 55,000 to 85,000 clones, with about 94% seen just once and over 0.8% held by the top ten. While the first cohort had around 700 subjects, the donors belonged to the separate validation cohort of roughly 130 subjects. As for this clone: Antigen: not known.

Deletions cut 0 bases from V and 6 bases from J, with 14 bases between. Germline loops: CDR1 SGHAT, CDR2 FQNNGV. CDR3 length equals 15 residues. The sample was PBMCs. The chain is built from TRBV11-2 and TRBJ1-1, with a tentative D call TRBD1 (6 bases). The sequence came from a woman under 30 in good health and CMV-seronegative. The CDR3 protein is CASSLDWVGGPEAFF. CDR3 DNA sequence: TGTGCCAGCAGCTTAGATTGGGTGGGGGGGCCTGAAGCTTTCTTT.